The rows below give T cell receptor beta chains drawn from one sample of a study of cytotoxic CD8 clonotypes in ibrutinib-treated CLL. TCRdb's copy holds only in-frame clones and misses some; the assay was immunoSEQ multiplex PCR. This sample has approximately 160,000 clones, with roughly 84% found just once. The sequences come from PBMCs, collected at disease progression, from a patient treated with ibrutinib. Receptors originate from a human donor with chronic lymphocytic leukemia. Both conserved end residues are part of each CDR3. Fields, in order: clone size, J gene, D gene, V gene, CDR3 length, CDR3 DNA, CDR3 protein. The D gene is left open where the match is weak. Clone size, where shown, is once, few, many, or a class for clones that have expanded.

- TRBJ1-6 TRBD1 TRBV5-4 15 TGTGCCAGCAGCTTGGGTCGACAGGGGGCTGGGTCCCTCCACTTT CASSLGRQGAGSLHF
- TRBJ2-5 - TRBV28 13 TGTGCCAGCACCGATAGGGTCAGGGAGACCCAGTACTTC CASTDRVRETQYF
- TRBJ2-7 - TRBV13 14 TGTGCCAGCAGCTTAATCCATAACCCCTACGAGCAGTACTTC CASSLIHNPYEQYF
once TRBJ1-5 - TRBV7-9 14 TGTGCCAGCAGCTCCCAGGGACTCAATCAGCCCCAGCATTTT CASSSQGLNQPQHF
- TRBJ1-2 - TRBV5-1 14 TGCGCCAGCAGCTTATTGGAGCGTGAGGGTGGCTACACCTTC CASSLLEREGGYTF
- TRBJ1-1 TRBD1 TRBV27 16 TGTGCCAGCAGTTTATATCCAGAGACAGGGGGCTTGAAGGCTTTCTTT CASSLYPETGGLKAFF
- TRBJ1-2 - TRBV6-6 12 TGTGCCAGCAGTTACGACTATTATGGCTACACCTTC CASSYDYYGYTF
few TRBJ1-1 - TRBV11-2 13 TGTGCCAGCAGCTTAGAATTGAACACTGAAGCTTTCTTT CASSLELNTEAFF
once TRBJ2-1 TRBD2 TRBV30 15 TGTGCCTGGAGGCGGGGGCTAGCGGGACTCAATGAGCAGTTCTTC CAWRRGLAGLNEQFF
once TRBJ1-2 TRBD1 TRBV7-9 14 TGTGCCAGCAGACAGGGGGCGCGAGGCTATGGCTACACCTTC CASRQGARGYGYTF
- TRBJ2-7 - TRBV9 14 TGTGCCAGCAGCGTAGACGGGAGAGGCGACGAGCAGTACTTC CASSVDGRGDEQYF
- TRBJ2-7 - TRBV27 13 TGTGCCAGCAGTTTATCACAGGCCTACGAGCAGTACTTC CASSLSQAYEQYF
- TRBJ1-1 - TRBV27 14 TGTGCCAGCAGTGACTATACAGGGAACACTGAAGCTTTCTTT CASSDYTGNTEAFF
- TRBJ2-3 - TRBV7-2 14 TGTGCCAGCAGCCCCACGACAGTTACAGATACGCAGTATTTT CASSPTTVTDTQYF
- TRBJ2-7 - TRBV19 15 TGTGCCAGTAGTATACGGGGGTCTCATTCCGTCGAGCAGTACTTC CASSIRGSHSVEQYF
- TRBJ2-3 - TRBV10-3 14 TGTGCCATCAAGGAGAGGGGGAGCACAGATACGCAGTATTTT CAIKERGSTDTQYF
- TRBJ1-4 - TRBV6-6 15 TGTGCCAGCAGTCCCGCCCGTGCAACTAATGAAAAACTGTTTTTT CASSPARATNEKLFF
- TRBJ2-1 - TRBV6-4 14 TGTGCCAGCAGTGACGGGGCCCTTTGGAATGAGCAGTTCTTC CASSDGALWNEQFF
- TRBJ2-1 - TRBV5-1 14 TGCGCCAGCAGCGTAACCCTAGAAGAGAATGAGCAGTTCTTC CASSVTLEENEQFF
- TRBJ1-1 - TRBV18 13 TGTGCCAGCTCACCATCAGGGAACACTGAAGCTTTCTTT CASSPSGNTEAFF
- TRBJ2-5 - TRBV18 11 TGTGCCAGCTCACCGGAGGAGACCCAGTACTTC CASSPEETQYF
- TRBJ2-3 TRBD2 TRBV5-4 16 TGTGCCAGCAGCTTGGCAGCGGGACCGAGCACAGATACGCAGTATTTT CASSLAAGPSTDTQYF
- TRBJ2-1 TRBD2 TRBV27 15 TGTGCCACCTTGCCCACTAGCGCCCCCTACAATGAGCAGTTCTTC CATLPTSAPYNEQFF
- TRBJ2-3 - TRBV2 13 TGTGCCAGCAACCCTACTAGCACAGATACGCAGTATTTT CASNPTSTDTQYF
- TRBJ1-1 - TRBV4-3 16 TGCGCCAGCAGCCAAGCGCCGGGGGGCAGTTTCACTGAAGCTTTCTTT CASSQAPGGSFTEAFF
- TRBJ2-1 - TRBV9 13 TGTGCCAGCAGCGCGTCTCCGGCGAATGAGCAGTTCTTC CASSASPANEQFF
- TRBJ2-7 TRBD1 TRBV11-1 17 TGTGCCAGCAGTTATCAACCACCGACAGGGATAACCTACGAGCAGTACTTC CASSYQPPTGITYEQYF
- TRBJ2-7 TRBD2 TRBV5-5 19 TGTGCCAGCAGCTTGTTCCCGGGACTAGCGGGAGTATCGGCCTCCGAGCAGTACTTC CASSLFPGLAGVSASEQYF
- TRBJ2-2 TRBD1 TRBV6-5 14 TGCACCACTCAGGGACAGGGGGGGACCGGGGAGCTGTTTTTT CTTQGQGGTGELFF
once TRBJ2-7 - TRBV6-5 15 TGTGCCAGCAGTCGGGACTTTGGGTCCTCCTACGAGCAGTACTTC CASSRDFGSSYEQYF
- TRBJ2-1 TRBD1 TRBV19 16 TGTGCCAGTAGTATATCCCCGGGACAGGGAGCCAATGAGCAGTTCTTC CASSISPGQGANEQFF
- TRBJ2-7 - TRBV30 13 TGTGCCTGGAGTTCTTTGCAGGACTACGAGCAGTACTTC CAWSSLQDYEQYF
- TRBJ2-7 - TRBV7-8 16 TGTGCCAGCAGCTTAGGGTCGACAGGCTTCTCCTACGAGCAGTACTTC CASSLGSTGFSYEQYF
- TRBJ1-2 - TRBV25-1 13 TGTGCCAGCAGTGAATGGGCGACGGGAGGCTACACCTTC CASSEWATGGYTF
- TRBJ2-1 TRBD2 TRBV7-6 17 TGTGCCAGCAGCTTTTTTAAGGCGGGAGGGGCCGACAATGAGCAGTTCTTC CASSFFKAGGADNEQFF
few TRBJ2-2 TRBD1 TRBV5-1 16 TGCGCCAGCAGCCAGGACAGGGGTGGTGACACCGGGGAGCTGTTTTTT CASSQDRGGDTGELFF